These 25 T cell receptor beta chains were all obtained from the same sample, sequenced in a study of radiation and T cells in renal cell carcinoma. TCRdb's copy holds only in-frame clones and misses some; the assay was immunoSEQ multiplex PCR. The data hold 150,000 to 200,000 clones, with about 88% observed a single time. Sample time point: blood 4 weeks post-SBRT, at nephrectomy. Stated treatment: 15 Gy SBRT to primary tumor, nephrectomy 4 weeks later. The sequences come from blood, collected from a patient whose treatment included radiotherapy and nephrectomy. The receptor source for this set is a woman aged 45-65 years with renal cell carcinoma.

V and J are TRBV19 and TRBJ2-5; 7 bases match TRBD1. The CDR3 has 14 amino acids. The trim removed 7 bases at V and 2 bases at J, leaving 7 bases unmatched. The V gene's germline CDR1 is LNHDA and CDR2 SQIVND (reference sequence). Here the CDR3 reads CASNDRVRQETQYF. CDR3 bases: TGTGCCAGTAATGACAGGGTGAGGCAAGAGACCCAGTACTTC.

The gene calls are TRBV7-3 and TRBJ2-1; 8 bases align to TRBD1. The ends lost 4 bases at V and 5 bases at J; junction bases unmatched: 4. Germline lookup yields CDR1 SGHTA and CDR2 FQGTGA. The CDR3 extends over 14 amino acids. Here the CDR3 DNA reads TGTGCCAGCAGCTCCGGGACAGGCGACAATGAGCAGTTCTTC. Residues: CASSSGTGDNEQFF.

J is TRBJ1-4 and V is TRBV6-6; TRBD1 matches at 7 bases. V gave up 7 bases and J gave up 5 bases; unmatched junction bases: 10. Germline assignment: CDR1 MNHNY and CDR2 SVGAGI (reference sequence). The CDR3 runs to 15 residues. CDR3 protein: CASTQSGRGNEKLFF. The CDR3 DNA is TGTGCCAGCACCCAGTCTGGCAGGGGGAATGAAAAACTGTTTTTT.

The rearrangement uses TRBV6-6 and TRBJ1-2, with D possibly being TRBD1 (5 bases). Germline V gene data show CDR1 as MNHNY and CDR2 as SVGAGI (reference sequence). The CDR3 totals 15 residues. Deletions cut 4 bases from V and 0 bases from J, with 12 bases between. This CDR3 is CASSSGTGANYGYTF. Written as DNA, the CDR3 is TGTGCCAGCAGTTCTGGGACGGGGGCTAACTATGGCTACACCTTC.

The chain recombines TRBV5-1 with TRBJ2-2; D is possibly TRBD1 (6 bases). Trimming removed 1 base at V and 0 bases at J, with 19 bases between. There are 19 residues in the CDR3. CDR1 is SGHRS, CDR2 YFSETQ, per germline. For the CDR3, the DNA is TGCGCCAGCAGCTTGTCTCGTACAGGGCAAAGAACGAACACCGGGGAGCTGTTTTTT. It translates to CASSLSRTGQRTNTGELFF.

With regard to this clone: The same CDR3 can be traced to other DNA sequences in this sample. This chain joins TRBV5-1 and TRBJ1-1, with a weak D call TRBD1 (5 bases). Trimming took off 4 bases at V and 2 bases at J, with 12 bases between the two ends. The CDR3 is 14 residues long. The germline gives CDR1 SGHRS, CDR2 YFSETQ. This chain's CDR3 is CASSPTTGNTEAFF. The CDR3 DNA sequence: TGCGCCAGCAGCCCAACCACAGGAAACACTGAAGCTTTCTTT.

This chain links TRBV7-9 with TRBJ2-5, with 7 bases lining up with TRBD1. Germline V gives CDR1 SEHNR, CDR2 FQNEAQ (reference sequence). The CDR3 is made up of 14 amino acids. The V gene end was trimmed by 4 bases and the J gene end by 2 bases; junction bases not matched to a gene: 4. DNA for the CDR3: TGTGCCAGCAGCTCACCGGGACAGCAAGAGACCCAGTACTTC. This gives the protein CASSSPGQQETQYF.

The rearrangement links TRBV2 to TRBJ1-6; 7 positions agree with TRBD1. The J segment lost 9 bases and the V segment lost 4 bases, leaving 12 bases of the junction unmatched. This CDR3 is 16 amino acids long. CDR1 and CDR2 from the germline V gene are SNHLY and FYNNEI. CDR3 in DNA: TGTGCCAGCAGTGGAGACAGGGTCCGATCAGGTTCACCCCTCCACTTT. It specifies CASSGDRVRSGSPLHF.

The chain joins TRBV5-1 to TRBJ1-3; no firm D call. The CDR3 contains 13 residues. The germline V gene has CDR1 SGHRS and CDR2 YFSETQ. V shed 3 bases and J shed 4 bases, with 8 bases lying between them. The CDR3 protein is CASSSVSGNTIYF. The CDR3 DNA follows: TGCGCCAGCAGCTCAGTCTCGGGAAACACCATATATTTT.

The CDR3 sequence: CASSPGQGGRRGNTIYF. The CDR3 nucleotides read TGCGCCAGCAGTCCGGGACAGGGGGGAAGACGGGGAAACACCATATATTTT. V and J are TRBV4-1 and TRBJ1-3; 11 bases line up with TRBD1. Losses at the gene ends were 6 bases for V and 4 bases for J; bases not matched to a gene: 11. This CDR3 is built from 17 residues. From germline, CDR1 is MGHRA and CDR2 YSYEKL.

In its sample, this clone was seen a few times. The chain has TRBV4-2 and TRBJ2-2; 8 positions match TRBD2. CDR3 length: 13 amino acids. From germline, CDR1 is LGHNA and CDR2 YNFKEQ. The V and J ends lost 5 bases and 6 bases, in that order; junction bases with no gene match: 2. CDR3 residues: CASSKTSAGELFF. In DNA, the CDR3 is TGTGCCAGCAGCAAGACTAGCGCCGGGGAGCTGTTTTTT.

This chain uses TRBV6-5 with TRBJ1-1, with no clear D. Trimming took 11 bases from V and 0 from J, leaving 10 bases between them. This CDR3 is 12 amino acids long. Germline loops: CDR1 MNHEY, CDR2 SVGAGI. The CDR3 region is CAVRSVNTEAFF. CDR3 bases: TGTGCCGTAAGAAGTGTGAACACTGAAGCTTTCTTT.

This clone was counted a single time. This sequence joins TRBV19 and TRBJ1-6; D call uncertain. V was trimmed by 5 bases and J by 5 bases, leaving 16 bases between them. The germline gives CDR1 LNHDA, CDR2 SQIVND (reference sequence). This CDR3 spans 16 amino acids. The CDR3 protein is CASSLRASGNNSPLHF. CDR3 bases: TGTGCCAGTAGTTTACGGGCGAGCGGGAATAATTCACCCCTCCACTTT.

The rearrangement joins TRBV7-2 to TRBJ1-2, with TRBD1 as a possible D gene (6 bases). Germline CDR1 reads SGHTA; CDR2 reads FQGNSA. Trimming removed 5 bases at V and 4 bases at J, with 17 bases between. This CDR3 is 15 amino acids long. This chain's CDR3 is CASSVGGASLYGYTF. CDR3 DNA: TGTGCCAGCAGCGTGGGGGGGGCCTCTCTCTATGGCTACACCTTC.

The CDR3 is CASSYSGGGATDTQYF. For the CDR3, the DNA is TGTGCCAGCAGTTACTCCGGCGGGGGGGCGACAGATACGCAGTATTTT. This chain joins TRBV6-5 and TRBJ2-3; 9 nucleotides line up with TRBD2. Germline CDR1 and CDR2: MNHEY and SVGAGI. The junction had 4 bases not matched to a gene; V was cut back by 0 bases and J by 3 bases. The CDR3 spans 16 residues.

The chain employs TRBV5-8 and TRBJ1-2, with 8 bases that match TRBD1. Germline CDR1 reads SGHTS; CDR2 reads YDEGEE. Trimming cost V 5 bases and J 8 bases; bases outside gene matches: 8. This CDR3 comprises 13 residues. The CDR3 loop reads CASSRQGLGGYTF. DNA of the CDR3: TGTGCCAGCAGTCGACAGGGGCTGGGAGGCTACACCTTC.

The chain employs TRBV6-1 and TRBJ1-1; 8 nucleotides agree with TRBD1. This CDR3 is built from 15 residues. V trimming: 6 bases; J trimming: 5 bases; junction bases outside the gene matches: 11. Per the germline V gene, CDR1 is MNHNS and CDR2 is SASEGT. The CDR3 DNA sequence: TGTGCCAGCAGGGAGGCCAGGGGGCAAACTACTGAAGCTTTCTTT. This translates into CASREARGQTTEAFF.

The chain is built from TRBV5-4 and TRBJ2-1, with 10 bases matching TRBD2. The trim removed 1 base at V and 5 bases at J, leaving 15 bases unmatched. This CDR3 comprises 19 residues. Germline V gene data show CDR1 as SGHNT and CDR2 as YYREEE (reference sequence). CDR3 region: CASSLKVLAGEHWDNEQFF. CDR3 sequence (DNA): TGTGCCAGCAGCTTGAAGGTGCTAGCGGGGGAACACTGGGACAATGAGCAGTTCTTC.

The CDR3 coding sequence is TGTGCCAGCAGACCAGGCAGGGGAATAGGGGCCGGGGAGCTGTTTTTT. This sequence encodes CASRPGRGIGAGELFF. V and J are TRBV7-8 and TRBJ2-2; D perhaps matches TRBD1 (6 bases). The CDR3 runs to 16 residues. V was pared by 6 bases and J by 6 bases, with 20 bases between. The germline CDR1 and CDR2 sequences are SGHVS and FQNEAQ.

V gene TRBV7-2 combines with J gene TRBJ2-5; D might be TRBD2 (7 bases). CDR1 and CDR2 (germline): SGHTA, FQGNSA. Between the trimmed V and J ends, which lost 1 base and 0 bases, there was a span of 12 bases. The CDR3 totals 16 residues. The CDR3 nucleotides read TGTGCCAGCAGCTTAGGAGGGGGGGCCAACCAAGAGACCCAGTACTTC. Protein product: CASSLGGGANQETQYF.

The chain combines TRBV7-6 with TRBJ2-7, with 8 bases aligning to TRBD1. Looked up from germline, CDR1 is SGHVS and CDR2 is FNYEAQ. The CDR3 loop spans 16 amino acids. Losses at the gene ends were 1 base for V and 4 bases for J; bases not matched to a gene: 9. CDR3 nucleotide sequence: TGTGCCAGCAGCTTAGAAAGGACAGGGAGTTCGTACGAGCAGTACTTC. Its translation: CASSLERTGSSYEQYF.

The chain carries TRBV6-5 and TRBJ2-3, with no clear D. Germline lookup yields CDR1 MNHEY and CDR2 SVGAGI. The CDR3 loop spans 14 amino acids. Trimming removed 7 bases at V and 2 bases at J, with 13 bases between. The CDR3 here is CASKPGYDTDTQYF. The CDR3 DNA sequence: TGTGCCAGCAAACCGGGTTATGACACAGATACGCAGTATTTT.

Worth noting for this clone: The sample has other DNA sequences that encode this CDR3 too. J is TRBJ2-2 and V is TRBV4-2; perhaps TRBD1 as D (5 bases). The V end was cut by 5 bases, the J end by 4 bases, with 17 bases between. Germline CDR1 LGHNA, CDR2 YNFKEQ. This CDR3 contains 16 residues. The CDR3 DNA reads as TGTGCCAGCAGCTTGTTGGACACAAGGGGCACCGGGGAGCTGTTTTTT. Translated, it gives CASSLLDTRGTGELFF.

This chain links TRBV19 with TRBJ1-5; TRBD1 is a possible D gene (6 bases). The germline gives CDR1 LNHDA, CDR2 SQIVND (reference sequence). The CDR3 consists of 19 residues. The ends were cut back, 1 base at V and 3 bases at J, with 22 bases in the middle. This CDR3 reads CASSIVVRGGRFVNQPQHF. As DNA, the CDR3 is TGTGCCAGTAGTATAGTCGTCAGGGGTGGGAGGTTTGTCAATCAGCCCCAGCATTTT.

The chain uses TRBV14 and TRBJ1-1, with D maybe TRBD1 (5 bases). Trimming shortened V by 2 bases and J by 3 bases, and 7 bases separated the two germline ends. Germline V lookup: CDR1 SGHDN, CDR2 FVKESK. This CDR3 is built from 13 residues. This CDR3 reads CASSQLGDTEAFF. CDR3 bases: TGTGCCAGCAGCCAATTGGGGGACACTGAAGCTTTCTTT. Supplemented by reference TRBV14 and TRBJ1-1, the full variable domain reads EAGVTQFPSHSVIEKGQTVTLRCDPISGHDNLYWYRRVMGKEIKFLLHFVKESKQDESGMPNNRFLAERTGGTYSTLKVQPAELEDSGVYFCASSQLGDTEAFFGQGTRLTVV.